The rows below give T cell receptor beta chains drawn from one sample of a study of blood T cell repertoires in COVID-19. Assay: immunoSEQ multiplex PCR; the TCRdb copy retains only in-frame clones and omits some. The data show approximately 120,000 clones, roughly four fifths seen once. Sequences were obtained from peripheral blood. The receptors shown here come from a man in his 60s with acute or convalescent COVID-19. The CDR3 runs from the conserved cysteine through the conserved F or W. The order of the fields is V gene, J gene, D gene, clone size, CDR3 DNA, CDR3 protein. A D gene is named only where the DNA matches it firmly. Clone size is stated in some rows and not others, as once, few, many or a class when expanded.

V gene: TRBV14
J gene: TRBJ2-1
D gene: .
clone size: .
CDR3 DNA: TGTGCCAGCAGCCAAGACGGACTTCGAAATGAGCAGTTCTTC
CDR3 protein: CASSQDGLRNEQFF

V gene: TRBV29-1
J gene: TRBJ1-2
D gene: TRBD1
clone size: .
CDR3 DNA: TGCAGCGTTGGTTTGATGGGTCAGGGGGCGAGCACCTTC
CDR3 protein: CSVGLMGQGASTF

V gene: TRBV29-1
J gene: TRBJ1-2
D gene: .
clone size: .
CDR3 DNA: TGCAGCGTTGATTTGGGAGGGGCGGAGGGCTACACCTTC
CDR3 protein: CSVDLGGAEGYTF

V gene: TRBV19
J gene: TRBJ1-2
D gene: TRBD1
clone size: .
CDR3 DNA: TGTGCCAGCCGGACAGGGGGCCTCTATGGCTACACCTTC
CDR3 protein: CASRTGGLYGYTF

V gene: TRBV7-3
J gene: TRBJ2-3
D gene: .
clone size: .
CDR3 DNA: TGTGCCAGCAGCAAATATCGGGGGAGTGCAGATACGCAGTATTTT
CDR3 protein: CASSKYRGSADTQYF

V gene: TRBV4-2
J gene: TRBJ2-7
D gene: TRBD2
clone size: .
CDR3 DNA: TGTGCCAGCAGCCAAGGACTAGCGGGGGCCTACGAGCAGTACTTC
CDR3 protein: CASSQGLAGAYEQYF

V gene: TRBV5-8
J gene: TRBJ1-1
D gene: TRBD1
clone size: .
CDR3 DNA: TGTGCCAGCAGACCCGGACAGGGGAAGAACACTGAAGCTTTCTTT
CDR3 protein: CASRPGQGKNTEAFF

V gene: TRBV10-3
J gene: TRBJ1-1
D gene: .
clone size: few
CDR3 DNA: TGTGCCATCAGTGATATGGGGGGCACTGAAGCTTTCTTT
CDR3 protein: CAISDMGGTEAFF

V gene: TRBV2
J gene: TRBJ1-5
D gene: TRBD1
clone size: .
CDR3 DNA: TGTGCCAGCAGTCGGACAGGGGGCAATCAGCCCCAGCATTTT
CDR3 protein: CASSRTGGNQPQHF

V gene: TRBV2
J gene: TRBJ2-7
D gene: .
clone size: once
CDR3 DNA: TGTGCCAGCAGCATGGACAGAAGCGAGCAGTACTTC
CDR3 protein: CASSMDRSEQYF

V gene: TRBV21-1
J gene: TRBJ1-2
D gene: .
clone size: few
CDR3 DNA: TGTGCCAGCAGCAAAGCGGCGGGGTGCGACAACTATGGCTACACCTTC
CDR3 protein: CASSKAAGCDNYGYTF

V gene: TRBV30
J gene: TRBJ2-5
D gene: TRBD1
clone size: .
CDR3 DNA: TGTGCCTGGAACGGGCAGGGGGCGCGAGAGACCCAGTACTTC
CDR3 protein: CAWNGQGARETQYF

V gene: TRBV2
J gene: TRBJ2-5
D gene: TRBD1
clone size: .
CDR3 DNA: TGTGCCACCAAGGGACAGGGGGAGGCGGAGACCCAGTACTTC
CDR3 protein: CATKGQGEAETQYF

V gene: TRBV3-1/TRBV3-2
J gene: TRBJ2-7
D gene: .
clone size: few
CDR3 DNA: TGTGCCAGCAGCCCCAGGGTTTCCTACGAGCAGTACTTC
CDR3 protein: CASSPRVSYEQYF

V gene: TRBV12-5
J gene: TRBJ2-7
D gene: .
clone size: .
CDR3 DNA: TGTGCTAGTGGTTTGGCGGTGGGACTTAGTTACGAGCAGTACTTC
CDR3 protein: CASGLAVGLSYEQYF

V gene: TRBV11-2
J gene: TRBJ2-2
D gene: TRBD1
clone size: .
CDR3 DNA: TGTGCCAGCAGGCCGGGACAGCGATGGGACACCGGGGAGCTGTTTTTT
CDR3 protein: CASRPGQRWDTGELFF

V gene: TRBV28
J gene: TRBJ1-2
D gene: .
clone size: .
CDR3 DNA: TGTGCCAGCAGTTTGGGACAACCACGGAGCTACACCTTC
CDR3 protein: CASSLGQPRSYTF

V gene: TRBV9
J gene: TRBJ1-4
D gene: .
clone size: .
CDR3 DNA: TGTGCCAGCAGCGTAGACAGAAGGGGTAAAACTAATGAAAAACTGTTTTTT
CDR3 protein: CASSVDRRGKTNEKLFF

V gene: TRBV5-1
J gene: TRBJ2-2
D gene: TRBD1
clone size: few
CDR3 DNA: TGCGCCAGCGGACAGGGGGCGAACACCGGGGAGCTGTTTTTT
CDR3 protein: CASGQGANTGELFF

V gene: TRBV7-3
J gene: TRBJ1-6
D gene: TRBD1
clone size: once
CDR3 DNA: TGTGCCAGCAGCCCCGGGGGACAGGGAAATTCACCCCTCCACTTT
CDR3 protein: CASSPGGQGNSPLHF

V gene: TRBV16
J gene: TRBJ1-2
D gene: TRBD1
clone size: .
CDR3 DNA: TGTGCCAGCAGCCTTAGACAGGGAAAGAACTATGGCTACACCTTC
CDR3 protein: CASSLRQGKNYGYTF

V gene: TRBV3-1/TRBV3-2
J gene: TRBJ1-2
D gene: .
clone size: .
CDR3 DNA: TGTGCCAGCAGCCAAGATGGAGGATTGGGCTACACCTTC
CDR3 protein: CASSQDGGLGYTF

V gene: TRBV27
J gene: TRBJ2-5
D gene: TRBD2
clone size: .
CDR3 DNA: TGTGCCAGCAGTTTAACTAGCGGGAGGCCGGGAGAGACCCAGTACTTC
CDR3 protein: CASSLTSGRPGETQYF

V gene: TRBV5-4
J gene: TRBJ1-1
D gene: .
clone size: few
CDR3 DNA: TGTGCCAGCAGCCCGGGCCAGGGCCTCATCCAAATCGCTGAAGCTTTCTTT
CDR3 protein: CASSPGQGLIQIAEAFF

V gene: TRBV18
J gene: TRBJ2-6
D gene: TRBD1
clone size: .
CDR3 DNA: TGTGCCAGCTCACTAACCGGGGACAGCTACTCTGGGGCCAACGTCCTGACTTTC
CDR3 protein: CASSLTGDSYSGANVLTF

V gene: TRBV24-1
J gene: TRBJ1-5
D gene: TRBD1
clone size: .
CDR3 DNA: TGTGCCACTAAACCGGGACAGGGGGCCGGGGGCAATCAGCCCCAGCATTTT
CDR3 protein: CATKPGQGAGGNQPQHF

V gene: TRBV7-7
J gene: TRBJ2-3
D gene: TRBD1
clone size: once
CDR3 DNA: TGTGCCAGCAGCCCCCGGGACAGGGGTTCAGATACGCAGTATTTT
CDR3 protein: CASSPRDRGSDTQYF

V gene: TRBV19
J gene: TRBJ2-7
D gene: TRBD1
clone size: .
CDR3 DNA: TGTGCCAGTAGTCCGGGACAGGGGCTATCCTACGAGCAGTACTTC
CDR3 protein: CASSPGQGLSYEQYF

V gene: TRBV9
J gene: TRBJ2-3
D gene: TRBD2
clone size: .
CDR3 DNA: TGTGCCAGCAGCGTTAGTACGCGGGAGGGCGTAGATACGCAGTATTTT
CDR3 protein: CASSVSTREGVDTQYF

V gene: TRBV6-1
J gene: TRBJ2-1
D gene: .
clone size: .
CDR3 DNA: TGTGCCAGCAGTGAAATCGGGGGGCCAGGGCAGTTCTTC
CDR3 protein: CASSEIGGPGQFF

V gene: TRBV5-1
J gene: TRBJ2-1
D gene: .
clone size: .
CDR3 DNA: TGCGCCAGCAGCTTGGTGGGGGCAGAGAACAATGAGCAGTTCTTC
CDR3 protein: CASSLVGAENNEQFF

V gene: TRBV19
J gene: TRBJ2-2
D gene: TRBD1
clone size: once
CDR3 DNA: TGTGCCAGTAGTTCCCCCGGGGAGGGGACAGGGATTTGGACCGGGGAGCTGTTTTTT
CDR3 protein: CASSSPGEGTGIWTGELFF